These 5 T cell receptor beta chains originate from one sample sequenced in a study of OX40 agonist ivuxolimab in advanced cancers. Library generation was performed with the immunoSEQ multiplex PCR assay. TCRdb carries this immuneACCESS record with in-frame sequences only. Its versions omit some clonotypes, under half of them owing to an unresolved V gene in the studies checked, with the rest unexplained. Present in this sample are 30,000 to 45,000 clones, roughly three quarters of which were seen just once. Approximately 22% of the sample is in the top ten clones. Sequenced material: CD4+ or CD8+ T cells sorted from blood, taken in a trial of the OX40 agonist ivuxolimab. These receptors came from an adult with an advanced solid tumor such as melanoma, head and neck, liver or kidney cancer.

J is TRBJ2-5 and V is TRBV18; 7 bases line up with TRBD1. The J call may be faulty, since TRBJ2-7 better matches the DNA end. Germline V gives CDR1 KGHSH, CDR2 LQKENI. This CDR3 is built from 14 residues. In DNA, the CDR3 is TGTGCCAGCTCACCGAGACAGGGAGTCTACGAGCAGTACTTC. Its protein is CASSPRQGVYEQYF.

This clone was counted a few times. The chain employs TRBV28 and TRBJ1-1, with D perhaps TRBD1 (5 bases). The CDR3 totals 12 residues. Trimming left V 5 bases short and J 6 bases short, with 10 bases between. CDR1 MDHEN and CDR2 SYDVKM come from the germline V gene. The CDR3 DNA reads TGTGCCAGCAGTGTTAGACAGTCTGAAGCTTTCTTT. Amino acids: CASSVRQSEAFF.

The CDR3 region has the DNA TGCGCCAGCAGTGGGTCGCCGGGGAAAACTGAAGCTTTCTTT. Translated, it gives CASSGSPGKTEAFF. The chain links TRBV10-2 to TRBJ1-1; D ambiguous. The CDR3 has 14 amino acids. Looked up from germline, CDR1 is WSHSY and CDR2 is SAAADI. The V and J ends lost 4 bases and 5 bases respectively, with 14 bases between them.

In its sample, this clone is medium-sized (0.01 to 0.1%). The CDR3 coding sequence is TGTGCCAGCAGTTCGACCATACTCCTAAGCTACGAGCAGTACTTC. Translation: CASSSTILLSYEQYF. The chain has TRBV2 and TRBJ2-7; the D is unclear. Germline values: CDR1 SNHLY, CDR2 FYNNEI. CDR3 length equals 15 residues. V was shortened by 5 bases and J by 3 bases, with 17 bases between the two germline ends.

V and J are TRBV7-2 and TRBJ2-1, with 12 bases lining up with TRBD2. The CDR3 runs to 18 residues. J gave up 9 bases and V 5 bases, and 17 bases lay outside the gene matches. Germline V lookup: CDR1 SGHTA, CDR2 FQGNSA. CDR3 sequence: CASSDTQRRTSGMAEQFF. CDR3 DNA sequence: TGTGCCAGCAGCGACACTCAACGCAGGACTAGCGGGATGGCTGAGCAGTTCTTC.